This TCR beta chain is from a study of T cells in Graves' hyperthyroidism and ophthalmopathy. Study context: Any treatment followed the collection of peripheral blood at initial diagnosis.

Germline V gene lookup returns CDR1 SGHAT and CDR2 FQNNGV. Between the trimmed V and J ends, which lost 1 base and 2 bases, there was a span of 17 bases. CDR3 length: 17 residues. Using RNA transcripts as the source, TCR beta CDR3 regions were amplified. The HTBI primer set was used in a first-round RT-PCR of the TCR CDR3. MiXCR, applied by TCRdb to the multiplex PCR reads, yields one record per CDR3 protein. This sample yields about 480,000 distinct CDR3 sequences, of which approximately 25% are seen a single time; roughly 12% belongs to the top ten. The authors took PBMCs from 10 ml fresh peripheral blood. This clonotype was observed many times.

This receptor was obtained from a woman younger than 45 with Graves' ophthalmopathy. The chain couples TRBV11-2 to TRBJ2-5; D is perhaps TRBD1 (5 bases). Sample: blood. CDR3 sequence reads: CASSLGPRTSEQETQYF. The CDR3 region has the DNA TGTGCCAGCAGCTTAGGTCCCCGGACAAGTGAGCAAGAGACCCAGTACTTC. The entire variable domain, with the rest obtained from reference TRBV11-2 and TRBJ2-5, is as follows: EAGVAQSPRYKIIEKRQSVAFWCNPISGHATLYWYQQILGQGPKLLIQFQNNGVVDDSQLPKDRFSAERLKGVDSTLKIQPAKLEDSAVYLCASSLGPRTSEQETQYFGPGTRLLVL.